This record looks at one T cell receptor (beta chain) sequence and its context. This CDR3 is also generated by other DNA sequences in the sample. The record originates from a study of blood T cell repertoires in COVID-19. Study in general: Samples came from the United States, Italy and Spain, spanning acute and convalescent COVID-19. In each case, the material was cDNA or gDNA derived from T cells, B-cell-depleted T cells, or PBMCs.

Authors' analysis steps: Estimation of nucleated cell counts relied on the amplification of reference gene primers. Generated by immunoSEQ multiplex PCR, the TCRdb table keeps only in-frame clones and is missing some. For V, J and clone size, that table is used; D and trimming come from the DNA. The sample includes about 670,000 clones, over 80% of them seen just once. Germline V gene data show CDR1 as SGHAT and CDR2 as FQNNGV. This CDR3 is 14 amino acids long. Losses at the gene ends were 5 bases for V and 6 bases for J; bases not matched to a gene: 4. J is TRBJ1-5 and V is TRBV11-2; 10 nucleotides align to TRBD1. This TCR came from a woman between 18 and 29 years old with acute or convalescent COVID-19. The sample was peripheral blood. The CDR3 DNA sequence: TGTGCCAGCAGCCCCGGGACAGGGGTTCAGCCCCAGCATTTT. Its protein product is CASSPGTGVQPQHF. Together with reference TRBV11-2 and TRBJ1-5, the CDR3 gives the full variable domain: EAGVAQSPRYKIIEKRQSVAFWCNPISGHATLYWYQQILGQGPKLLIQFQNNGVVDDSQLPKDRFSAERLKGVDSTLKIQPAKLEDSAVYLCASSPGTGVQPQHFGDGTRLSIL.